The 27 T cell receptor beta chains below come from one sample, sequenced in a study of cytomegalovirus exposure and HLA in healthy donors (dated by TCRdb to 2017 to 2019). The library was produced with the immunoSEQ multiplex PCR assay. A mixture of 60 forward primers for TCR Vbeta segments and 13 reverse primers for TCR Jbeta segments was used in the multiplex PCR. Not all clones reach the TCRdb copy of this immuneACCESS table, which keeps in-frame sequences only. Checked studies attribute under half of the gap to unresolved V genes and leave the rest unexplained. The sample yields roughly 93,000 clones; around 75% were counted once. The ten largest make up 9.5% to 13% of the sample. The sample consisted of PBMCs. These receptors originate from a man aged 18 to 35 in good health and CMV-seropositive.

About this clone itself: One junction end does not reproduce the germline sequence, and a read error may be involved. The chain joins TRBV5-6 to TRBJ1-1; D is undetermined. The germline V gene has CDR1 SGHDT and CDR2 YYEEEE. The CDR3 is 16 amino acids. CDR3 nucleotide sequence: TGTGCCAGCAGCTTGGTAGGAGGAGGGCCATACACTGTAGCTTTCTTT. As protein: CASSLVGGGPYTVAFF.

The chain has TRBV7-9 and TRBJ2-1; D perhaps matches TRBD1 (6 bases). Trimming left V 9 bases short and J 13 bases short, with 16 bases between. The germline CDR1 and CDR2 sequences are SEHNR and FQNEAQ (reference sequence). This CDR3 contains 11 residues. In DNA form, the CDR3 reads TGTGCCAGTTCACAGGGTCCACTCCAGTTCTTC. This encodes CASSQGPLQFF.

The sample holds a few counts of this clone. The rearrangement uses TRBV30 and TRBJ1-6; 9 bases are a match to TRBD1. The CDR3 contains 14 residues. Per the germline V gene, CDR1 is GTSNPN and CDR2 is SVGIG (reference sequence). V shed 4 bases, J shed 5 bases, and the junction held 3 bases outside the gene matches. The CDR3 spells CAWKDRGNNSPLHF. The CDR3 region has the DNA TGTGCCTGGAAAGACAGGGGGAATAATTCACCCCTCCACTTT.

This clone was seen just once. The chain couples TRBV29-1 to TRBJ2-1, with 8 bases that match TRBD2. The CDR3 is made up of 13 amino acids. V lost 4 bases to trimming and J lost 9 bases; unmatched junction nucleotides: 8. CDR1 and CDR2 (germline): SQVTM, ANQGSEA. Here the CDR3 reads CSVGTTGGREQFF. The DNA of the CDR3 is TGCAGCGTTGGTACGACGGGGGGGCGTGAGCAGTTCTTC.

V and J are TRBV20-1 and TRBJ1-1; no clear D. Germline-derived CDR1 and CDR2 are DFQATT and SNEGSKA (reference sequence). Trimming pared 5 bases from V and 4 bases from J, leaving 8 bases between. This CDR3 is built from 11 residues. This chain's CDR3 is CSAATGTEAFF. The CDR3 region has the DNA TGCAGTGCTGCCACCGGCACTGAAGCTTTCTTT.

This chain uses TRBV6-1 with TRBJ2-5, with a possible D match to TRBD2 (6 bases). Trimming shortened V by 3 bases and J by 3 bases, and 11 bases separated the two germline ends. The germline CDR1 and CDR2 sequences are MNHNS and SASEGT. The CDR3 contains 14 residues. The CDR3 protein is CASSDLDYKETQYF. The CDR3 coding sequence is TGTGCCAGCAGTGACTTGGACTATAAAGAGACCCAGTACTTC.

The chain links TRBV6-5 to TRBJ1-4; the D is unclear. Trimming took off 0 bases at V and 5 bases at J, with 7 bases between the two ends. In germline, CDR1 is MNHEY, CDR2 SVGAGI. The CDR3 consists of 14 residues. The CDR3 region is CASSYSRENEKLFF. As DNA, the CDR3 is TGTGCCAGCAGTTACTCCCGGGAGAATGAAAAACTGTTTTTT.

Of note for this clone: The junction shows a germline mismatch at one end, possibly a read error. V is TRBV7-9 and J is TRBJ2-5; 10 bases match TRBD2. The CDR3 covers 14 residues. CDR1 and CDR2 (germline): SEHNR, FQNEAQ (reference sequence). The CDR3 nucleotides read TGTGCCAGCAGCTTAGGCCCTAGCGGGGGAGTCCAACACTTC. Translation: CASSLGPSGGVQHF.

This chain uses TRBV6-1 with TRBJ1-1; tentative D call: TRBD1 (6 bases). Germline values: CDR1 MNHNS, CDR2 SASEGT. The V gene lost 6 bases and the J gene lost 0 bases, with 8 bases spanning the gap. This CDR3 has 13 residues. The CDR3 DNA sequence: TGTGCCAGCAGCGGGGACATGAACACTGAAGCTTTCTTT. Translation: CASSGDMNTEAFF.

Comments on this clone: The same CDR3 is also encoded by other DNA sequences in this sample. The chain joins TRBV29-1 to TRBJ2-5, with no clear D. Germline V CDR1 and CDR2: SQVTM, ANQGSEA. The CDR3 loop spans 13 amino acids. Trimming removed 5 bases from V and 2 bases from J, with 12 bases in between. CDR3 amino acids: CSVRQVLQETQYF. DNA for the CDR3: TGCAGCGTTCGGCAGGTCCTACAAGAGACCCAGTACTTC.

This clone was observed a handful of times. The chain has TRBV6-1 and TRBJ1-1, with 9 bases that match TRBD1. The CDR3 has 15 amino acids. Losses at the gene ends were 4 bases for V and 3 bases for J; bases not matched to a gene: 6. CDR1 is MNHNS, CDR2 SASEGT, per germline. The DNA of the CDR3 is TGTGCCAGCAGTGGGGACAGGGCATTGTACACTGAAGCTTTCTTT. Its translation: CASSGDRALYTEAFF.

This sequence joins TRBV19 and TRBJ2-7; TRBD2 matches 8 bases. Germline V gene data show CDR1 as LNHDA and CDR2 as SQIVND (reference sequence). V lost 3 bases to trimming and J lost 6 bases; unmatched junction nucleotides: 10. This CDR3 has 15 amino acids. CDR3: CASSIVVAGRGEQYF. The CDR3 DNA is TGTGCCAGTAGTATTGTGGTAGCGGGGAGAGGCGAGCAGTACTTC.

This chain connects TRBV5-1 to TRBJ2-7; 7 bases are a match to TRBD1. J gave up 2 bases and V 1 base, and 6 bases lay outside the gene matches. This CDR3 comprises 15 residues. Germline assignment: CDR1 SGHRS and CDR2 YFSETQ. The CDR3 nucleotides are TGCGCCAGCAGCTTGAGGACAGGCCAAACCTACGAGCAGTACTTC. This codes for CASSLRTGQTYEQYF.

This chain joins TRBV7-6 and TRBJ1-2; D is uncertain. This CDR3 has 14 residues. Looked up from germline, CDR1 is SGHVS and CDR2 is FNYEAQ. Trimming removed 3 bases from V and 3 bases from J, with 11 bases in between. The CDR3 here is CASSFSGEDYGYTF. In DNA, the CDR3 is TGTGCCAGCAGCTTTAGCGGGGAGGACTATGGCTACACCTTC.

The V call is TRBV27, the J call TRBJ2-7; TRBD1 matches 10 bases. CDR3 length equals 14 residues. The J segment lost 3 bases and the V segment lost 5 bases, leaving 4 bases of the junction unmatched. CDR1 is MNHEY and CDR2 is SMNVEV in the germline V gene (reference sequence). CDR3 DNA sequence: TGTGCCAGCAGTCCTGGGACAGGGGTCTACGAGCAGTACTTC. Translating gives CASSPGTGVYEQYF.

The V gene is TRBV6-6, the J gene TRBJ2-5; D is unresolved. Trimming cost V 0 bases and J 7 bases, with 9 bases left between them. CDR3 length equals 13 residues. Germline V gene data show CDR1 as MNHNY and CDR2 as SVGAGI (reference sequence). This CDR3 is CASSYSEVGTQYF. CDR3 nucleotides: TGTGCCAGCAGTTACTCCGAGGTTGGGACCCAGTACTTC.

This clone was counted only a few times. The chain combines TRBV27 with TRBJ2-5; 7 nucleotides match TRBD2. Germline loops: CDR1 MNHEY, CDR2 SMNVEV (reference sequence). The CDR3 totals 15 residues. J lost 3 bases, V lost 3 bases, and 7 bases had no gene match. DNA for the CDR3: TGTGCCAGCAGTTTTTTTAGCGGGCAAAAAGAGACCCAGTACTTC. Translated: CASSFFSGQKETQYF.

The J gene is TRBJ1-5, the V gene TRBV5-1; possibly TRBD1 for D (6 bases). V lost 4 bases and J 8 bases, leaving 16 bases between the germline ends. The germline CDR1 and CDR2 sequences are SGHRS and YFSETQ. The CDR3 is 14 amino acids. The CDR3 sequence is CASSPDGEGEPQHF. The DNA of the CDR3 is TGCGCCAGCAGCCCGGACGGCGAGGGGGAGCCCCAGCATTTT.

This chain connects TRBV9 to TRBJ2-5, with D possibly TRBD1 on 6 matching bases. The V end was cut by 5 bases, the J end by 5 bases, with 19 bases between. The CDR3 totals 15 residues. Germline V gene sequence: CDR1 SGDLS, CDR2 YYNGEE. CDR3 nucleotide sequence: TGTGCCAGCAGTCGGGACACCCAAGGCGGTGAGACCCAGTACTTC. Translation gives CASSRDTQGGETQYF.

This sequence joins TRBV6-1 and TRBJ1-6, with 7 bases aligning to TRBD1. The CDR3 spans 16 residues. Germline V lookup: CDR1 MNHNS, CDR2 SASEGT. V was clipped by 3 bases and J by 15 bases; unmatched bases: 17. As DNA, the CDR3 is TGTGCCAGCAGTGACTACAGGGGCATCGGTACGGGACTCCTCCACTTT. Amino acid sequence: CASSDYRGIGTGLLHF.

This sequence joins TRBV28 and TRBJ1-4; 11 positions agree with TRBD1. CDR1 and CDR2 from the germline V gene are MDHEN and SYDVKM. V lost 8 bases to trimming and J lost 0 bases; unmatched junction nucleotides: 8. The CDR3 is 17 amino acids. The CDR3 spells CASLTPGQGATNEKLFF. DNA of the CDR3: TGTGCCAGCCTAACCCCGGGACAGGGGGCAACTAATGAAAAACTGTTTTTT. Based on the CDR3 plus reference TRBV28 and TRBJ1-4, the full variable domain is DVKVTQSSRYLVKRTGEKVFLECVQDMDHENMFWYRQDPGLGLRLIYFSYDVKMKEKGDIPEGYSVSREKKERFSLILESASTNQTSMYLCASLTPGQGATNEKLFFGSGTQLSVL.

This rearrangement joins TRBV15 to TRBJ1-6; TRBD1 matches 8 bases. The CDR3 covers 15 residues. V gave up 1 base and J gave up 9 bases; unmatched junction bases: 5. CDR1 is LNHNV, CDR2 YYDKDF, per germline (reference sequence). CDR3 nucleotide sequence: TGTGCCACCAGCAGAGGCGGACAGGGAATTTCACCCCTCCACTTT. It yields the protein CATSRGGQGISPLHF.

J is TRBJ2-5 and V is TRBV2; D is uncertain. Germline V gives CDR1 SNHLY, CDR2 FYNNEI. V was shortened by 7 bases and J by 0 bases, with 6 bases between the two germline ends. The CDR3 is 12 amino acids. This CDR3 reads CASNDNQETQYF. CDR3 sequence (DNA): TGTGCCAGCAATGACAACCAAGAGACCCAGTACTTC.

The chain recombines TRBV5-1 with TRBJ1-3; TRBD1 aligns across 8 bases. Germline values: CDR1 SGHRS, CDR2 YFSETQ. Germline trimming cut 8 bases from V and 2 bases from J; bases unmatched to any gene: 12. The CDR3 is made up of 16 amino acids. The CDR3 protein is CASKTGANSPGNTIYF. The CDR3, as DNA: TGCGCCAGTAAGACAGGGGCGAATTCACCTGGAAACACCATATATTTT.

The chain recombines TRBV2 with TRBJ1-2; 10 positions agree with TRBD1. Germline assignment: CDR1 SNHLY and CDR2 FYNNEI. The J segment lost 13 bases and the V segment lost 6 bases, leaving 14 bases of the junction unmatched. The CDR3 contains 14 residues. CDR3 in amino acids: CASRSDRGQDYGTF. The DNA for the CDR3 is TGTGCCAGCAGATCCGACAGGGGGCAGGATTATGGCACCTTC.

The V and J genes are TRBV11-2 and TRBJ2-7; D is possibly TRBD1 (6 bases). The CDR3 is 13 amino acids. The V and J ends lost 4 bases and 5 bases respectively, with 12 bases between them. Germline V gene sequence: CDR1 SGHAT, CDR2 FQNNGV. The DNA of the CDR3 is TGTGCCAGCAGCTCCGTTTCAGGGGACGAGCAGTACTTC. This codes for CASSSVSGDEQYF.

The genes are TRBV25-1 and TRBJ1-5; no reliable D call. Germline V gene data show CDR1 as MGHDK and CDR2 as SYGVNS. The CDR3 consists of 17 residues. V was trimmed by 6 bases and J by 0 bases, leaving 18 bases between them. CDR3 sequence: CASRRSKSSDSNQPQHF. The CDR3 bases are TGTGCCAGCAGAAGAAGTAAGAGTAGCGATAGCAATCAGCCCCAGCATTTT. Variable domain in full (rest from reference TRBV25-1 and TRBJ1-5): EADIYQTPRYLVIGTGKKITLECSQTMGHDKMYWYQQDPGMELHLIHYSYGVNSTEKGDLSSESTVSRIRTEHFPLTLESARPSHTSQYLCASRRSKSSDSNQPQHFGDGTRLSIL.